A single T cell receptor beta chain is shown here with its context. V lost 5 bases, J lost 0 bases, and 12 bases lay in between. The CDR3 covers 15 residues. Germline CDR1 is SGHNT and CDR2 is YYREEE (reference sequence). The data are from a study of low-dose radiotherapy and immunotherapy resistance in tumors. TRAV and TRBV primers primed cDNA for both TCRalpha and TCRbeta. Both a constant-region primer and a V-primer adapter served to amplify TCRs across 15 to 25 PCR cycles. TCRdb reprocessed the reads with MiXCR, giving one entry per CDR3 protein. The table has about 13,000 distinct CDR3 sequences, approximately 57% seen once; the top ten hold roughly 8%.

This clonotype was obtained from a human donor with advanced metastatic prostate, ovarian, gallbladder or colorectal cancer (not recorded which). This table probably holds off-target reads from a library built for another chain. This chain connects TRBV5-4 to TRBJ2-1; D unclear. This chain's CDR3 is CASSKTADSYNEQFF. Written as DNA, the CDR3 is TGTGCCAGCAGTAAAACAGCAGACTCCTACAATGAGCAGTTCTTC. Looking up the rest from reference TRBV5-4 and TRBJ2-1 gives the full variable domain: ETGVTQSPTHLIKTRGQQVTLRCSSQSGHNTVSWYQQALGQGPQFIFQYYREEENGRGNFPPRFSGLQFPNYSSELNVNALELDDSALYLCASSKTADSYNEQFFGPGTRLTVL.